The present T cell receptor beta chain was sequenced within a study of cytomegalovirus exposure and HLA in healthy donors. Regarding the study as a whole: TCR beta chains associated with HLA were, in a later analysis, more clonally expanded than equally common others.

This clone was counted a single time. Its antigen is as yet unknown. The primer mix had 60 Vbeta and 13 Jbeta primers. Sequenced by immunoSEQ multiplex PCR; TCRdb stores in-frame clones only, minus some. The sample holds 180,000 or so clones, over 80% seen once. Germline assignment: CDR1 SQVTM and CDR2 ANQGSEA. This CDR3 has 13 amino acids. V lost 7 bases, J lost 5 bases, and 17 bases lay in between. The chain recombines TRBV29-1 with TRBJ1-2, with no clear D. This clonotype was sampled from a man in his forties in good health and CMV-seronegative. Input material: PBMCs. CDR3 region: CSGGNSGTYGYTF. The CDR3 DNA sequence: TGCAGCGGTGGAAATTCAGGAACATATGGCTACACCTTC.